Listed below are T cell receptor beta chains from one sample, sequenced in a study of CD8 T cell repertoires and HIV-1 epitope variants. Assay: immunoSEQ multiplex PCR; the TCRdb copy retains only in-frame clones and omits some. This sample carries some 100,000 clones, almost 75% of them seen once, and the ten largest clones take around 25%. Sequences were obtained from uncultured baseline CD8+ T cells from peripheral blood mononuclear cells (PBMCs). The receptors stem from a male donor with HIV. The CDR3 runs from the conserved cysteine through the conserved F or W. D genes are given only for firm matches. Clone size appears in some rows only: once, few, many, or a class for an expanded clone.

-	TRBV11-2	few	TRBJ1-1	CASSRWTPGGDTEAFF	TGTGCCAGCAGCCGATGGACCCCGGGAGGGGACACTGAAGCTTTCTTT
-	TRBV21-1	-	TRBJ2-7	CASSPRRGDRTPSYEQYF	TGTGCCAGCAGCCCCCGGAGAGGGGACAGGACGCCCTCCTACGAGCAGTACTTC
TRBD2	TRBV5-6	-	TRBJ2-1	CASSSMTSGRFNEQFF	TGTGCCAGCAGCTCTATGACTAGCGGGAGGTTCAATGAGCAGTTCTTC
-	TRBV27	-	TRBJ1-1	CASRRGGGNTEAFF	TGTGCCAGCAGAAGAGGAGGCGGGAACACTGAAGCTTTCTTT
-	TRBV28	-	TRBJ2-3	CASSPTGPGGTDTQYF	TGTGCCAGCAGCCCTACAGGGCCGGGGGGCACAGATACGCAGTATTTT
TRBD1	TRBV5-1	once	TRBJ1-4	CASSRDGTATNEKLFF	TGCGCCAGCAGCCGGGATGGGACAGCCACTAATGAAAAACTGTTTTTT
-	TRBV6-5	-	TRBJ1-1	CASSYRPRGDTEAFF	TGTGCCAGCAGTTACCGGCCACGGGGGGACACTGAAGCTTTCTTT
-	TRBV6-1	-	TRBJ2-7	CASSEKEGYEQYF	TGTGCCAGCAGTGAAAAGGAAGGGTACGAGCAGTACTTC
TRBD1	TRBV5-1	-	TRBJ2-7	CASSLGQGSNEQYF	TGCGCCAGCAGCTTGGGACAGGGTTCCAACGAGCAGTACTTC
-	TRBV9	-	TRBJ1-4	CASSEQLVPGKILFF	TGTGCCAGCAGCGAGCAGCTGGTCCCGGGAAAAATATTGTTTTTT
-	TRBV6-5	-	TRBJ1-2	CASSYSGGRYGYTF	TGTGCCAGCAGTTACTCTGGGGGCCGCTATGGCTACACCTTC
TRBD1	TRBV5-1	few	TRBJ1-3	CASSLSGTERSGNTIYF	TGCGCCAGCAGCTTATCCGGGACAGAAAGGTCTGGAAACACCATATATTTT
TRBD1	TRBV6-1	few	TRBJ2-7	CASSSLDRDEQYF	TGTGCCAGCAGCTCCTTGGACAGGGACGAGCAGTACTTC
-	TRBV5-1	-	TRBJ1-6	CASSVGRLKDSPLHF	TGCGCCAGCAGCGTCGGACGCCTGAAGGATTCACCCCTCCACTTT
TRBD1	TRBV29-1	once	TRBJ1-1	CSVGGTDKTQAFF	TGCAGCGTTGGGGGGACAGATAAGACCCAAGCTTTCTTT
-	TRBV11-2	-	TRBJ2-5	CASSQGVAGETQYF	TGTGCCAGCAGCCAGGGGGTAGCGGGGGAGACCCAGTACTTC
-	TRBV14	-	TRBJ2-1	CASSQDLLFGRSLSEQFF	TGTGCCAGCAGCCAAGATCTGTTATTTGGTCGCAGTCTCAGTGAGCAGTTCTTC
TRBD2	TRBV7-6	-	TRBJ2-1	CASSPLLAGANEQFF	TGTGCCAGCAGCCCCCTGCTAGCGGGGGCCAATGAGCAGTTCTTC
TRBD1	TRBV5-8	once	TRBJ2-5	CASSSRTGTVKTQYF	TGTGCCAGCAGCTCAAGGACAGGGACCGTAAAGACCCAGTACTTC
TRBD1	TRBV6-1	-	TRBJ1-1	CASSAGTAHTEAFF	TGTGCCAGCAGCGCCGGGACAGCCCACACTGAAGCTTTCTTT
-	TRBV15	-	TRBJ2-7	CATSRQSGNEQYF	TGTGCCACCAGCAGGCAGTCAGGGAACGAGCAGTACTTC
-	TRBV7-2	-	TRBJ1-5	CASSLGGGSNQPQHF	TGTGCCAGCAGCTTAGGTGGGGGGAGCAATCAGCCCCAGCATTTT
-	TRBV10-2	-	TRBJ2-2	CASSDPGELFF	TGCGCCAGCAGTGACCCCGGGGAGCTGTTTTTT
-	TRBV5-4	-	TRBJ1-1	CASSRRGATEAFF	TGTGCCAGCAGTCGACGGGGAGCCACTGAAGCTTTCTTT
-	TRBV7-2	-	TRBJ1-2	CASSDAVGGYGYTF	TGTGCCAGCAGCGACGCCGTAGGGGGCTATGGCTACACCTTC
TRBD2	TRBV19	-	TRBJ2-3	CASSPLRGANTDTQYF	TGTGCCAGTAGTCCGCTGCGGGGGGCTAACACAGATACGCAGTATTTT
TRBD2	TRBV27	-	TRBJ2-7	CASTNFGLAAPYEQYF	TGTGCCAGCACTAACTTTGGACTAGCGGCCCCCTACGAGCAGTACTTC
-	TRBV6-5	-	TRBJ2-5	CASSPGETQYF	TGTGCCAGCAGCCCCGGAGAGACCCAGTACTTC
-	TRBV10-2	-	TRBJ2-1	CASSERRQGGKMSYNEQFF	TGCGCCAGCAGTGAGAGGAGGCAGGGGGGGAAGATGTCCTACAATGAGCAGTTCTTC
-	TRBV7-9	-	TRBJ2-5	CASSLALQETQYF	TGTGCCAGCAGCTTAGCACTGCAAGAGACCCAGTACTTC
-	TRBV5-1	many	TRBJ1-6	CASSLSAGSNSPLHF	TGCGCCAGCAGCTTGAGCGCAGGGTCTAATTCACCCCTCCACTTT
-	TRBV5-1	-	TRBJ1-1	CASSLEQVNTEAFF	TGCGCCAGCAGCTTGGAACAGGTGAACACTGAAGCTTTCTTT
TRBD2	TRBV9	-	TRBJ2-1	CASSVAPSGAYNEQFF	TGTGCCAGCAGCGTAGCGCCTAGCGGGGCTTACAATGAGCAGTTCTTC
TRBD1	TRBV5-4	-	TRBJ2-1	CASSGTGSLRDFFHEQFF	TGTGCCAGCTCGGGGACAGGGTCCCTGCGGGACTTTTTTCATGAGCAGTTCTTC
TRBD1	TRBV5-4	-	TRBJ2-3	CASSLDGQGKDTQYF	TGTGCCAGCAGCTTAGATGGACAGGGAAAAGATACGCAGTATTTT
TRBD1	TRBV9	-	TRBJ1-4	CASSVTGAANEKLFF	TGTGCCAGCAGCGTAACAGGGGCGGCTAATGAAAAACTGTTTTTT
TRBD2	TRBV29-1	-	TRBJ2-1	CSVDLVAGVPNEQFF	TGCAGCGTTGATTTGGTAGCGGGGGTACCTAATGAGCAGTTCTTC
-	TRBV7-6	-	TRBJ2-5	CASSSDLLDETQYF	TGTGCCAGCAGCTCTGACCTGCTGGACGAGACCCAGTACTTC
-	TRBV18	-	TRBJ1-1	CASSPPKGPKYEAFF	TGTGCCAGCTCACCACCGAAGGGTCCGAAGTATGAAGCTTTCTTT
-	TRBV19	-	TRBJ2-4	CASSILREATKNIQYF	TGTGCCAGTAGTATATTAAGAGAGGCCACCAAAAACATTCAGTACTTC
-	TRBV28	-	TRBJ1-4	CASSLGHQREKLFF	TGTGCCAGCAGCCTCGGACACCAGAGGGAAAAACTGTTTTTT
TRBD2	TRBV7-6	few	TRBJ2-3	CASSATSGGDTQYF	TGTGCCAGCAGCGCAACTAGCGGGGGAGATACGCAGTATTTT
-	TRBV19	-	TRBJ2-1	CASSIGRAGDEQFF	TGTGCCAGTAGTATAGGGCGGGCTGGGGATGAGCAGTTCTTC
-	TRBV27	-	TRBJ2-3	CASSLSRGTDTQYF	TGTGCCAGCAGTTTATCGCGGGGCACAGATACGCAGTATTTT
TRBD2	TRBV14	-	TRBJ2-1	CASAGTSGRAYNEQFF	TGTGCCAGTGCCGGGACTAGCGGGAGGGCCTACAATGAGCAGTTCTTC
-	TRBV6-6	-	TRBJ2-7	CASSYSGSEQYF	TGTGCCAGCAGTTACTCAGGGTCCGAGCAGTACTTC
TRBD1	TRBV14	-	TRBJ2-7	CASSQVDRLSYEQYF	TGTGCCAGCAGCCAAGTGGACAGGTTGTCCTACGAGCAGTACTTC
TRBD2	TRBV6-6	once	TRBJ2-5	CASSPREGNSETQYF	TGTGCCAGCAGCCCTCGGGAGGGGAATTCGGAGACCCAGTACTTC
-	TRBV2	few	TRBJ1-5	CASHGGGGNQPQHF	TGTGCCAGCCATGGCGGCGGTGGCAATCAGCCCCAGCATTTT
-	TRBV4-2	-	TRBJ1-4	CASSRAGTDNEKLFF	TGTGCCAGCAGCCGGGCCGGGACGGATAATGAAAAACTGTTTTTT
TRBD1	TRBV5-3	-	TRBJ1-4	CARSQRQGAAEKLFF	TGTGCCAGAAGCCAAAGACAGGGGGCTGCTGAAAAACTGTTTTTT
TRBD1	TRBV19	-	TRBJ1-2	CASSNDRGANGYTF	TGTGCCAGTAGTAATGACAGGGGAGCGAATGGCTACACCTTC
-	TRBV19	-	TRBJ2-7	CASSNSLSSYEQYF	TGTGCCAGTAGTAACAGTCTTAGCTCCTACGAGCAGTACTTC
-	TRBV5-8	few	TRBJ2-1	CASSLLTNSYNEQFF	TGTGCCAGCAGCTTATTGACGAATTCCTACAATGAGCAGTTCTTC
-	TRBV29-1	once	TRBJ2-1	CSVGVDGLANEQFF	TGCAGCGTTGGGGTCGATGGCCTAGCCAATGAGCAGTTCTTC
TRBD1	TRBV7-2	once	TRBJ1-5	CASSPRQGGQPQHF	TGTGCCAGCAGTCCACGACAGGGGGGACAGCCCCAGCATTTT
-	TRBV7-6	once	TRBJ1-2	CAKTYGYTF	TGTGCCAAGACCTATGGCTACACCTTC